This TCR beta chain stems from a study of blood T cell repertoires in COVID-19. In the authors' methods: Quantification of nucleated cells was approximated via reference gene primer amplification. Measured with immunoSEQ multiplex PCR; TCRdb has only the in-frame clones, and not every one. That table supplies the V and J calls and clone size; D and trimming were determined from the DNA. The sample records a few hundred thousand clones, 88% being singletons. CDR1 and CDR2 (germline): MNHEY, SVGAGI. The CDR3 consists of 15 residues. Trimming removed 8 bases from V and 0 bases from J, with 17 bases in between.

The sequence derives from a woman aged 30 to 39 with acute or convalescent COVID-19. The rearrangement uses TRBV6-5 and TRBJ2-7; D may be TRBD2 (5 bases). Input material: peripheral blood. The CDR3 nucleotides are TGTGCCAGCGTCCCCTCATGGGAGAGCTCCTACGAGCAGTACTTC. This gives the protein CASVPSWESSYEQYF.